Included here is one T cell receptor (beta chain) sequence, with context. The sample originates from a study of blood T cell repertoires in COVID-19. Study-level information: COVID-19 samples collected from the United States, Italy and Spain covered acute and convalescent phases.

Trimming removed 5 bases from V and 0 bases from J, with 7 bases in between. CDR3 length: 14 amino acids. Per germline, CDR1 MNHNY and CDR2 SVGAGI (reference sequence). In the original processing: Amplification of reference gene primers provided the estimated nucleated cell counts. Profiled with immunoSEQ multiplex PCR; TCRdb holds only in-frame clones, not every one. Clone size and V and J calls were adopted from that table, with D and trimming inferred from the DNA. The top ten hold about 4.8% of the sample, which has some 210,000 clones, 70% to 90% seen once. The sequencing input was peripheral blood. The source of this sequence is a middle-aged woman with acute or convalescent COVID-19. V usage is TRBV6-6 and J usage is TRBJ1-4, with D hard to call. The CDR3 sequence is CASSQYATNEKLFF. DNA for the CDR3: TGTGCCAGCAGTCAATATGCAACTAATGAAAAACTGTTTTTT.